What follows describes a single TCR beta chain. The sample comes from a study of blood T cell repertoires in COVID-19. Study at large: The United States, Italy and Spain were the sources of the acute and convalescent COVID-19 samples.

V was pared by 2 bases and J by 4 bases, with 18 bases of the junction left unmatched. Germline CDR1 LNHDA, CDR2 SQIVND (reference sequence). This CDR3 comprises 20 residues. Original data processing: Nucleated cell number was recorded as an estimate derived from reference gene primer amplification. Generated by immunoSEQ multiplex PCR, the TCRdb table keeps only in-frame clones and is missing some. The V and J calls and clone size are taken from that table; D and trimming were inferred from the DNA. The repertoire consists of about 190,000 clones, with 84% occurring once and the leading ten covering around 5.5%.

The specimen was peripheral blood. V gene TRBV19 combines with J gene TRBJ1-2, with TRBD1 matching 11 bases. The sequence derives from a woman in her seventies with active or convalescent COVID-19. CDR3 protein: CASSITPLWTGGQICYGYTF. The DNA of the CDR3 is TGTGCCAGTAGTATAACCCCCCTTTGGACAGGGGGCCAAATTTGCTATGGCTACACCTTC. The whole variable domain, filled in from reference TRBV19 and TRBJ1-2, reads DGGITQSPKYLFRKEGQNVTLSCEQNLNHDAMYWYRQDPGQGLRLIYYSQIVNDFQKGDIAEGYSVSREKKESFPLTVTSAQKNPTAFYLCASSITPLWTGGQICYGYTFGSGTRLTVV.